This record covers a single T cell receptor (beta chain). What antigen it recognizes has not been identified. The CDR3 runs 15 residues from the cysteine to the phenylalanine. The record lacks a DNA sequence. The data are from a study of T cells expressing NK-cell markers (TCRdb year 2020). Concerning the study at large: TCR beta-chain repertoires were profiled in sorted CD3+CD56+NKG2C+, CD3+CD56+NKG2C- and CD3+CD56-NKG2C+ T-cell subsets from several donors. Among the eight sequenced donors, seven were HCMV-seropositive and one was HCMV-seronegative. Randomly selected healthy volunteers, three men and five women, were used as the eight sequenced donors. The libraries were sequenced on Illumina HiSeq 2000/2500, MiSeq or NextSeq, producing 2 x 150 bp reads. The study at large found these results: Those dominant clonotypes were again the most abundant among CD3+CD56-NKG2C+ cells in a few donors, at about 28.3-60.1%. Whether the expanded NKG2C-expressing T cell clones were specific for HCMV antigens was left unclear. In more than five donors, the dominant CD3+CD56+NKG2C+ clonotypes ranked among the top 10 CD8+ clonotypes, making up 1.0-7.0% of CD8+ T cells.

A commercial ELISA kit detecting HCMV-specific IgG in serum was used to determine HCMV serostatus. Peripheral blood mononuclear cells were isolated from blood by Ficoll density gradient centrifugation. Data came from an Illumina HiSeq 2000. 5'RACE template switching, by which a universal primer site and unique molecular identifiers were added, was used to make TCR beta cDNA libraries. cDNA synthesis was primed from the TCR beta constant segment and was followed by two successive PCR amplification steps. Per the original workflow: Reads were demultiplexed and grouped by UMI with MIGEC, and clonotypes were assembled and quantified with MiTCR. Only TCR cDNA sequences supported by at least two reads were kept to exclude erroneous sequences. The tcR package was used for downstream repertoire analysis, and clonotypes were matched between fractions using CDR3 nucleotide sequence together with V segment. VDJmatch was used to annotate antigen specificity against VDJdb, with one amino acid substitution allowed in CDR3. TCRdb reprocessed the reads; each CDR3 protein sequence makes one entry, and DNA is unavailable. The authors' filters were not applied to this entry. The table kept for this sample lists some 110,000 distinct CDR3 sequences. The top ten hold about a fifth of the sample.

The rearranged segments are TRBV12-3 or TRBV12-4 and TRBJ2-3; TCRdb returns TRBD1, unconfirmable since there is no DNA. The origin of this receptor is a woman between 18 and 69 years old in good health. The sample taken for sequencing was blood T cells: a sorted CD56 or NKG2C T cell subset, CD4+ or CD8+ T cells, or bulk PBMC T cells (not recorded which). CDR3 region: CASSPPGTSTDTQYF.